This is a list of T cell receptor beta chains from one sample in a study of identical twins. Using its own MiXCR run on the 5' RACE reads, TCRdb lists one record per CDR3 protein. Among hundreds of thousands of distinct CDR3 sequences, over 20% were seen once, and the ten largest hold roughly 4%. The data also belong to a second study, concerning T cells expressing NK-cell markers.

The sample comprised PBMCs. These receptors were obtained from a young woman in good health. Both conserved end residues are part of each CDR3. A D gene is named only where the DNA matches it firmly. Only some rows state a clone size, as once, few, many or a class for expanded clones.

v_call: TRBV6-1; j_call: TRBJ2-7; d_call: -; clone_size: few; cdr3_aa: CASNYKGGPYEQYF; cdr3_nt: TGTGCCAGCAACTATAAGGGGGGGCCTTACGAGCAGTACTTC
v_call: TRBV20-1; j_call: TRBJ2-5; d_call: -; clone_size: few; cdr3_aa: CSASSWAGETQYF; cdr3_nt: TGCAGTGCTAGCTCCTGGGCGGGGGAGACCCAGTACTTC
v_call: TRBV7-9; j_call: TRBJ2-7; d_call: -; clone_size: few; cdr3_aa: CASSLRGAVDDEQYF; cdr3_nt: TGTGCCAGCAGTTTACGAGGAGCGGTTGACGACGAGCAGTACTTC
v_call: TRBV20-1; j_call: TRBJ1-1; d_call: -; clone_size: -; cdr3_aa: CSATALITEAFF; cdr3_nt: TGCAGTGCTACAGCACTCATCACTGAAGCTTTCTTT
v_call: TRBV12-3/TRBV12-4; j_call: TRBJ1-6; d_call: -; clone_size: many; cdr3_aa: CASRTQQGWSPLHF; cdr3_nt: TGTGCCAGCAGAACTCAACAGGGCTGGTCACCCCTCCACTTT
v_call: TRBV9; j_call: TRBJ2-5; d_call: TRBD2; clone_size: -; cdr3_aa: CASTTSGYSQETQYF; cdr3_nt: TGTGCCAGCACGACTAGCGGGTACAGCCAAGAGACCCAGTACTTC
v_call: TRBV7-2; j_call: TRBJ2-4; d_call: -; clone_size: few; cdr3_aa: CASSLDWGANIQYF; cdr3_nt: TGTGCCAGCAGCTTAGACTGGGGGGCAAACATTCAGTACTTC
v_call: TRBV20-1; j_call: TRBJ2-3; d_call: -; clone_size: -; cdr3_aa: CSARSMGQRTDTQYF; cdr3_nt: TGCAGTGCTAGGTCCATGGGACAAAGGACAGATACGCAGTATTTT
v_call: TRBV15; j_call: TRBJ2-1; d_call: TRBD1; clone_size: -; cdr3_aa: CATSRELFGQGGEQFF; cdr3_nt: TGTGCCACCAGCAGAGAACTATTCGGACAGGGCGGTGAGCAGTTCTTC
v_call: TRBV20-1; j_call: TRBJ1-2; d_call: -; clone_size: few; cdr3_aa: CSAREEPGPYGYTF; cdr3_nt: TGCAGTGCTCGAGAGGAACCGGGGCCCTATGGCTACACCTTC
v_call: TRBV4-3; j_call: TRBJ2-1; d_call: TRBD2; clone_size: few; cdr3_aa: CASSQESAGGYNEQFF; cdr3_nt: TGCGCCAGCAGCCAAGAGTCAGCGGGAGGGTACAATGAGCAGTTCTTC
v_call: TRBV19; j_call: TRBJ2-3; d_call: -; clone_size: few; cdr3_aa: CASSIRVGTDTQYF; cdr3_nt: TGTGCCAGTAGTATCAGGGTCGGCACAGATACGCAGTATTTT
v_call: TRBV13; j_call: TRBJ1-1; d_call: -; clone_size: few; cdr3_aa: CASSGGHTEAFF; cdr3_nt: TGTGCCAGCAGCGGGGGGCACACTGAAGCTTTCTTT
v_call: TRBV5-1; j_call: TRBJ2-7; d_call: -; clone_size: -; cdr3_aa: CASSSGRHYEQYF; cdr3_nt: TGCGCCAGCAGCTCCGGCCGCCATTACGAGCAGTACTTC
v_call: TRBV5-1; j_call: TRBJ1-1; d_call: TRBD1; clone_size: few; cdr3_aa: CASSSGTGVDTEAFF; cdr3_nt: TGCGCCAGCAGCTCCGGGACAGGGGTTGACACTGAAGCTTTCTTT
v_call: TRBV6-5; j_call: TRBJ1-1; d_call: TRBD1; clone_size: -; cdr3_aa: CASSYDPGGAAEAFF; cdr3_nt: TGTGCCAGCAGTTACGATCCAGGGGGCGCGGCTGAAGCTTTCTTT
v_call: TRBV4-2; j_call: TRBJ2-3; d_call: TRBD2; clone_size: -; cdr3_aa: CASSQASSGNHGDTQYF; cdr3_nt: TGTGCCAGCAGCCAAGCCTCTAGCGGGAATCATGGGGATACGCAGTATTTT
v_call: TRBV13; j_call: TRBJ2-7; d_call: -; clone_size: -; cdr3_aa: CASSLAGSGVQYEQYF; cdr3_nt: TGTGCCAGCAGCCTCGCGGGTTCGGGGGTACAGTACGAGCAGTACTTC
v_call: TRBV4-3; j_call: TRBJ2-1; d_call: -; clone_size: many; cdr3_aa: CASSQEVQDYNEQFF; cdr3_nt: TGCGCCAGCAGCCAAGAGGTGCAGGACTACAATGAGCAGTTCTTC
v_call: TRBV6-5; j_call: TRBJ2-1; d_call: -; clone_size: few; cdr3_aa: CASSYEGKQFF; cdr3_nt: TGTGCCAGCAGTTACGAAGGGAAGCAGTTCTTC
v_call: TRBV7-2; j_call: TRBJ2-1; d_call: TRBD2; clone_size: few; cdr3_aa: CASSLAGAFEQFF; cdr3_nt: TGTGCCAGCAGCCTCGCGGGAGCTTTTGAGCAGTTCTTC
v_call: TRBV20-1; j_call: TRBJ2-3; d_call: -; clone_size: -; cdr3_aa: CSAVLTVDTQYF; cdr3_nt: TGCAGTGCTGTCCTCACGGTGGATACGCAGTATTTT
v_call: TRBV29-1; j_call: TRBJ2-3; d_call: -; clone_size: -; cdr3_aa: CSVCVSLTDTQYF; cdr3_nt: TGCAGCGTTTGTGTCAGCCTCACAGATACGCAGTATTTT
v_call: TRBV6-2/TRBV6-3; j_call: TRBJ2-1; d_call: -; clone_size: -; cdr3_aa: CASSSFGYEQFF; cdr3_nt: TGTGCCAGCAGCTCATTTGGCTATGAGCAGTTCTTC
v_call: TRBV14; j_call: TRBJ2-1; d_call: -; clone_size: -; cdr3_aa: CASSQEVRVRSSYNEQFF; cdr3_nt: TGTGCCAGCAGCCAAGAAGTCAGGGTGAGGAGCTCCTACAATGAGCAGTTCTTC
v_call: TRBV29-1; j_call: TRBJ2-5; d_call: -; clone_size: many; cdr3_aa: CSVGRREGALETQYF; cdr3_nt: TGCAGCGTTGGGAGGCGAGAGGGAGCCTTGGAGACCCAGTACTTC
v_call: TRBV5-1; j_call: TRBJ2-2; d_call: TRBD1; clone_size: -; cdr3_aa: CASSALQGAGELFF; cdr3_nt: TGCGCCAGCAGCGCGCTTCAGGGGGCCGGGGAGCTGTTTTTT
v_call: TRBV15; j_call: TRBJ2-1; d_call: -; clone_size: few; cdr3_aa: CATSTEPRDYNEQFF; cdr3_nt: TGTGCCACCAGCACAGAACCGAGGGACTACAATGAGCAGTTCTTC
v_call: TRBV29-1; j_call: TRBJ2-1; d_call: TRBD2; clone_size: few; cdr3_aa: CSTETSVLNEQFF; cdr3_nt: TGCAGCACTGAAACTAGCGTACTCAATGAGCAGTTCTTC
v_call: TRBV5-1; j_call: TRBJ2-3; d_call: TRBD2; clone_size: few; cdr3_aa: CASTGTSGGWGTDTQYF; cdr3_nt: TGCGCCAGCACCGGGACTAGCGGGGGGTGGGGCACAGATACGCAGTATTTT
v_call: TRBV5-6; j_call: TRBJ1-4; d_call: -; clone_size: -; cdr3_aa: CASSSGLVEKLFF; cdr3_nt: TGTGCCAGCAGCTCCGGGCTCGTCGAAAAACTGTTTTTT
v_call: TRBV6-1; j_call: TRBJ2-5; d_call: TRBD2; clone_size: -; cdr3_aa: CASSVQRGAGETQYF; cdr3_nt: TGTGCCAGCAGTGTTCAGCGGGGGGCAGGGGAGACCCAGTACTTC
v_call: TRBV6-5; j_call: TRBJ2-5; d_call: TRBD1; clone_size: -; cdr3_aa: CASSYRQGAWETQYF; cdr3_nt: TGTGCCAGCAGTTACCGACAGGGGGCATGGGAGACCCAGTACTTC
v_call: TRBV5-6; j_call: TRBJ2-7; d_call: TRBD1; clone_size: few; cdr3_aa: CASFRQGFTYEQYF; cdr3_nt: TGTGCCAGCTTTCGACAGGGCTTTACCTACGAGCAGTACTTC
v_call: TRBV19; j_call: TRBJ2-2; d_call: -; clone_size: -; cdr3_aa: CASSIRQGDGTGELFF; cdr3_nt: TGTGCCAGTAGTATTCGGCAGGGAGACGGGACCGGGGAGCTGTTTTTT
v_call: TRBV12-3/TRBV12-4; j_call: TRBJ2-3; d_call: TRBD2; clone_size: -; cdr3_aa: CASSLVEIAGADTQYF; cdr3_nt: TGTGCCAGCAGTTTAGTGGAGATAGCGGGGGCTGATACGCAGTATTTT
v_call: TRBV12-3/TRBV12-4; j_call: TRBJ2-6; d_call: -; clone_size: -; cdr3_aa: CASTAGTGANVLTF; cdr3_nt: TGTGCCAGCACCGCGGGGACCGGGGCCAACGTCCTGACTTTC
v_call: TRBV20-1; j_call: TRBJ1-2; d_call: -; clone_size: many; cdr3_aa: CSAEGGTDLPMAYGYTF; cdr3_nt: TGCAGTGCTGAGGGGGGGACGGATCTCCCAATGGCCTATGGCTACACCTTC
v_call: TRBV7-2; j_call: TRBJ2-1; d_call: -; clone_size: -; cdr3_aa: CASSLAGWGDSYNEQFF; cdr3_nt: TGTGCCAGCAGCTTAGCGGGGTGGGGAGACTCCTACAATGAGCAGTTCTTC
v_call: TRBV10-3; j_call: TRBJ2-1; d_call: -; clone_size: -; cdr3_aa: CAISIGGGTSYNEQFF; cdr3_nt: TGTGCCATCTCAATAGGCGGCGGGACCTCCTACAATGAGCAGTTCTTC
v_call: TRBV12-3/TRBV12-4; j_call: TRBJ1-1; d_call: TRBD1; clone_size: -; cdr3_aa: CASSLAPDRGAFF; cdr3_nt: TGTGCCAGCAGTTTAGCGCCTGACAGGGGAGCTTTCTTT
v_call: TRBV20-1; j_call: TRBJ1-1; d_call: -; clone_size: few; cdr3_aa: CSARVAVYLNTEAFF; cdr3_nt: TGCAGTGCTAGAGTGGCAGTCTACTTGAACACTGAAGCTTTCTTT
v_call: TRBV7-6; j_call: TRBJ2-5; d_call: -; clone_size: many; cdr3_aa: CASSLGPTSQETQYF; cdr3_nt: TGTGCCAGCAGCTTAGGCCCAACTAGTCAAGAGACCCAGTACTTC
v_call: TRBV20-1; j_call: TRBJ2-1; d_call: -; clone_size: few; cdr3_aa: CSASAGPKQFF; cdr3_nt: TGCAGTGCTAGCGCCGGACCCAAGCAGTTCTTC
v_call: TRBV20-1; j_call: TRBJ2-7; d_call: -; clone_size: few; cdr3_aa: CSARDPLGSNYEQYF; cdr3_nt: TGCAGTGCTAGAGATCCACTGGGGAGCAACTACGAGCAGTACTTC
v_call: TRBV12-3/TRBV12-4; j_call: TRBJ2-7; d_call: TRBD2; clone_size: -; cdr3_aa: CASRRSGRRYEQYF; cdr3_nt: TGTGCCAGCAGACGTAGCGGGAGACGCTACGAGCAGTACTTC
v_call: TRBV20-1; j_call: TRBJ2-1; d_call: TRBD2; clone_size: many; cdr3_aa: CSARGISGLNEQFF; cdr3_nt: TGCAGTGCTAGAGGCATTAGCGGGCTCAATGAGCAGTTCTTC
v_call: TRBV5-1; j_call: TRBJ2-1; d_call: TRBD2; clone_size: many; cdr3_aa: CASSGLAGSEQFF; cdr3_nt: TGCGCCAGCTCGGGGCTAGCGGGTAGTGAGCAGTTCTTC
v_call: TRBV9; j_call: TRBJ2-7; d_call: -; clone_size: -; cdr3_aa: CASSPQTGEQYF; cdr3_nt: TGTGCCAGCAGCCCCCAAACGGGGGAGCAGTACTTC
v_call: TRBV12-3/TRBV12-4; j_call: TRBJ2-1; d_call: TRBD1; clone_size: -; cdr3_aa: CASTKGTDYNEQFF; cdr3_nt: TGTGCCAGCACCAAGGGGACAGATTACAATGAGCAGTTCTTC
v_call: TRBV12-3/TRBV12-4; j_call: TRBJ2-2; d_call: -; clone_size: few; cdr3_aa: CASKKPGNTGELFF; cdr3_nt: TGTGCTAGCAAAAAGCCGGGGAACACCGGGGAGCTGTTTTTT
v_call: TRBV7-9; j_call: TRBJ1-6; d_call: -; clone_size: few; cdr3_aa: CASSLGAVVNSPLHF; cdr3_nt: TGTGCCAGCAGCTTAGGTGCAGTGGTTAATTCACCCCTCCACTTT
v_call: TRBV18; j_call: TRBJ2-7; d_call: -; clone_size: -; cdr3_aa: CASSPQDTYEQYF; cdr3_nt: TGTGCCAGCTCACCACAAGATACCTACGAGCAGTACTTC
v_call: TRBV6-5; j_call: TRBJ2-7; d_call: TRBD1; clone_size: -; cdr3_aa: CASSYGDRPYEQYF; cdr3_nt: TGTGCCAGCAGTTACGGGGACAGGCCCTACGAGCAGTACTTC
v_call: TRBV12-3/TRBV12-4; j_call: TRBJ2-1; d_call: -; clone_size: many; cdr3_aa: CASSLGADEQFF; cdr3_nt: TGTGCCAGCAGTTTAGGGGCGGATGAGCAGTTCTTC